The text below deals with one TCR beta chain. As yet, its antigen is unknown. This sample is part of a study of blood T cells in healthy people across ages. Study outcomes and limitations: The fall in TCR beta diversity per million T cells was roughly linear with age.

The CDR3 contains 16 residues. The V and J ends lost 2 bases and 5 bases respectively, with 19 bases between them. Germline assignment: CDR1 DFQATT and CDR2 SNEGSKA (reference sequence). Samples had at least 7 million PBMCs isolated from them. Combining a sample-barcoded 5' primer with a J-beta primer mix, a second PCR ran for roughly 7 to 12 cycles. The study obtained at least 2.5 million CDR3-containing paired-end reads from every sample. Via MiXCR, TCRdb re-called the 5' RACE reads, giving one row per CDR3 protein. The table includes roughly 2 million distinct CDR3 sequences, around 48% detected once.

The chain has TRBV20-1 and TRBJ2-1, with D perhaps TRBD1 (5 bases). Sequenced: blood. This TCR was sampled from a woman in her thirties or forties in good health. CDR3 in amino acids: CSARPSERTPHNEQFF. The CDR3 coding sequence is TGCAGTGCTAGACCCTCGGAGAGGACACCTCACAATGAGCAGTTCTTC.